The 22 T cell receptor beta chains in this list originate from one sample, sequenced in a study of T cell repertoires in cytomegalovirus infection (dated by TCRdb to between 2018 and 2020). For these TCRs, the target antigens are not known. This sample was sequenced with an Illumina HiSeq 1500. TCRdb reanalyzed the raw reads on its own, using fastp at Q25 for trimming and MiXCR for clone calling, and kept in-frame beta chains. Each entry is one CDR3 protein sequence, shown with its most common DNA and genes. The sample profile shows 650,000 to 900,000 distinct CDR3 sequences; approximately 32% of them were found once. The ten largest make up about an eighth of the sample. Per the publication, the treatment or condition label means: in vitro stimulation with specific CMV peptide epitopes to enrich CMV-specific T cells. This material consisted of cultured CD8+ T cells from PBMCs, taken from culture after CMV antigen stimulation. The receptors here all came from a human donor in good health (CMV status not recorded). Some clones in this sample may be carry-over from other donors' samples.

The rearrangement uses TRBV6-5 and TRBJ2-1; no firm D call. The V gene's germline CDR1 is MNHEY and CDR2 SVGAGI. Trimming removed 2 bases at V and 9 bases at J, with 8 bases between. This CDR3 spans 12 amino acids. CDR3: CASSYKAGEQFF. DNA for the CDR3: TGTGCCAGCAGTTACAAAGCTGGTGAGCAGTTCTTC.

The chain employs TRBV12-3 or TRBV12-4 and TRBJ1-1; 8 bases align to TRBD1. Trimming at V came to 6 bases and at J to 0 bases, leaving 9 bases not matched to a gene. The CDR3 has 16 amino acids. CDR3 protein: CASSTPGQELNTEAFF. The CDR3 DNA follows: TGTGCCAGCAGCACTCCGGGACAGGAATTGAACACTGAAGCTTTCTTT.

The chain carries TRBV27 and TRBJ1-5, with 8 nucleotides matching TRBD1. Germline V gives CDR1 MNHEY, CDR2 SMNVEV (reference sequence). V lost 4 bases, J lost 7 bases, and 9 bases stayed unmatched. The CDR3 totals 15 residues. CDR3 loop: CASSSRTGQGQPQHF. In DNA form, the CDR3 reads TGTGCCAGCAGTTCACGGACAGGGCAGGGGCAGCCCCAGCATTTT.

This sequence joins TRBV20-1 and TRBJ2-4; TRBD2 matches at 14 bases. The CDR3 runs 19 residues. Germline CDR1 reads DFQATT; CDR2 reads SNEGSKA (reference sequence). V was clipped by 5 bases and J by 3 bases; unmatched bases: 15. CDR3 DNA sequence: TGCAGTGCTGAACCCTCCGGGACTAGCGGGGGCGGGGACAAAAACATTCAGTACTTC. Protein sequence: CSAEPSGTSGGGDKNIQYF.

The chain couples TRBV9 to TRBJ2-3; maybe TRBD1 (6 bases). This CDR3 contains 12 residues. Trimming removed 7 bases at V and 5 bases at J, with 11 bases between. Germline CDR1 is SGDLS and CDR2 is YYNGEE. The CDR3 loop reads CASVPGEDTQYF. For the CDR3, the DNA is TGTGCCAGCGTCCCAGGGGAAGATACGCAGTATTTT.

This clonotype was recorded many times. The gene calls are TRBV7-9 and TRBJ1-1, with TRBD1 as a possible D gene (5 bases). Trimming cost V 6 bases and J 2 bases, with 7 bases left between them. The CDR3 consists of 12 residues. Germline values: CDR1 SEHNR, CDR2 FQNEAQ (reference sequence). Here the CDR3 DNA reads TGTGCCAGCAGGGGGGTAAACACTGAAGCTTTCTTT. This codes for CASRGVNTEAFF.

CDR3 bases: TGTGCCAGCAGCCCCGGGACAGGGAATGCAGAAAAACTGTTTTTT. Protein sequence: CASSPGTGNAEKLFF. The rearrangement uses TRBV7-6 and TRBJ1-4, with TRBD1 matching 9 bases. Germline V CDR1 and CDR2: SGHVS, FNYEAQ. Trimming cost V 5 bases and J 8 bases; bases outside gene matches: 9. This CDR3 contains 15 residues.

V gene TRBV11-3 combines with J gene TRBJ2-7, with D tentatively TRBD1 (5 bases). Germline values: CDR1 SGHNT, CDR2 YENEEA. Trimming left V 6 bases short and J 0 bases short, with 18 bases between. The CDR3 totals 16 residues. The CDR3 nucleotides are TGTGCCAGCAGGACCCCCCCAAAGGGGTTCTCCTACGAGCAGTACGTC. Amino acids: CASRTPPKGFSYEQYV.

This clonotype was recorded a few times. V and J are TRBV5-5 and TRBJ2-7; D is possibly TRBD1 or TRBD2 (6 bases each). The CDR3 has 14 amino acids. Germline V lookup: CDR1 SGHKS, CDR2 YYEKEE (reference sequence). V lost 6 bases, J lost 4 bases, and 17 bases lay in between. CDR3 in amino acids: CASTPDPGAYEQYV. CDR3 DNA sequence: TGTGCCAGCACCCCTGACCCGGGGGCTTACGAGCAGTACGTC.

This clonotype was counted between two and nine times. The V gene is TRBV5-1, the J gene TRBJ1-4; TRBD1 matches 9 bases. The CDR3 is made up of 15 amino acids. V lost 7 bases and J lost 8; bases outside the gene matches: 12. Germline V lookup: CDR1 SGHRS, CDR2 YFSETQ. Written as DNA, the CDR3 is TGCGCCAGCGCGAGGGGGGGACAGGGATTCGAAAAACTGTTTTTT. Translated, it gives CASARGGQGFEKLFF.

V usage is TRBV9 and J usage is TRBJ2-3; 9 bases fit TRBD1. The CDR3 spans 15 residues. V shed 3 bases and J 1 base; nucleotides not matched to a gene: 3. Per germline, CDR1 SGDLS and CDR2 YYNGEE. CDR3 DNA: TGTGCCAGCAGCGGAAGGACAGGGGGCACAGATACGCAGTATTTT. Its protein product is CASSGRTGGTDTQYF. The entire variable domain, with the rest obtained from reference TRBV9 and TRBJ2-3, is as follows: DSGVTQTPKHLITATGQRVTLRCSPRSGDLSVYWYQQSLDQGLQFLIQYYNGEERAKGNILERFSAQQFPDLHSELNLSSLELGDSALYFCASSGRTGGTDTQYFGPGTRLTVL.

This clonotype was detected a few times. The rearrangement joins TRBV7-6 to TRBJ1-1; D is perhaps TRBD1 (5 bases). The CDR3 is made up of 15 amino acids. Trimming took 5 bases from V and 1 from J, leaving 14 bases between them. Germline CDR1 SGHVS, CDR2 FNYEAQ. The CDR3 region is CASSPIADRNTEAFF. CDR3 DNA: TGTGCCAGCAGCCCAATCGCCGACAGGAACACTGAAGCTTTCTTT. The full variable domain, completed using reference TRBV7-6 and TRBJ1-1, is GAGVSQSPRYKVTKRGQDVALRCDPISGHVSLYWYRQALGQGPEFLTYFNYEAQQDKSGLPNDRFSAERPEGSISTLTIQRTEQRDSAMYRCASSPIADRNTEAFFGQGTRLTVV.

The sample holds a few counts of this clonotype. The chain combines TRBV18 with TRBJ2-5; D is unresolved. This CDR3 is 14 amino acids long. From germline, CDR1 is KGHSH and CDR2 LQKENI. Trimming shortened V by 4 bases and J by 0 bases, and 9 bases separated the two germline ends. CDR3: CASSRRAYQETQYF. In DNA, the CDR3 is TGTGCCAGCTCACGACGGGCGTACCAAGAGACCCAGTACTTC.

The rearrangement joins TRBV19 to TRBJ2-3; D is perhaps TRBD1 (6 bases). Trimming left V 2 bases short and J 0 bases short, with 9 bases between. From germline, CDR1 is LNHDA and CDR2 SQIVND (reference sequence). The CDR3 is 15 amino acids. DNA for the CDR3: TGTGCCAGTAGTATAACAGGGTATAGCACAGATACGCAGTATTTT. Its protein product is CASSITGYSTDTQYF. The whole variable domain, filled in from reference TRBV19 and TRBJ2-3, reads DGGITQSPKYLFRKEGQNVTLSCEQNLNHDAMYWYRQDPGQGLRLIYYSQIVNDFQKGDIAEGYSVSREKKESFPLTVTSAQKNPTAFYLCASSITGYSTDTQYFGPGTRLTVL.

The chain links TRBV6-5 to TRBJ2-1; D uncertain. Looked up from germline, CDR1 is MNHEY and CDR2 is SVGAGI. V gave up 0 bases and J gave up 7 bases, with 10 bases separating them. This CDR3 has 14 residues. Here the CDR3 reads CASSYSKPSNEQFF. The CDR3 DNA follows: TGTGCCAGCAGTTACTCGAAGCCATCTAATGAGCAGTTCTTC.

This clonotype has only a few counts. The V gene is TRBV10-3, the J gene TRBJ2-6; either TRBD1 or TRBD2 may fit D (5 bases each). The CDR3 extends over 15 amino acids. Trimming cost V 6 bases and J 2 bases, with 11 bases left between them. The germline gives CDR1 ENHRY, CDR2 SYGVKD. DNA for the CDR3: TGTGCCATCAGGACGTCGGGACCTGGGGCCAACGTCCTGACTTTC. It encodes CAIRTSGPGANVLTF.

This clonotype was seen a few times. The genes are TRBV4-1 and TRBJ2-1, with D maybe TRBD2 (6 bases). This CDR3 is 13 amino acids long. Germline V gene sequence: CDR1 MGHRA, CDR2 YSYEKL. Trimming left V 0 bases short and J 8 bases short, with 8 bases between. CDR3 nucleotide sequence: TGCGCCAGCAGCCAAGACGGGAGCGATGAGCAGTTCTTC. Residues: CASSQDGSDEQFF.

J is TRBJ1-4 and V is TRBV12-5; TRBD1 matches at 7 bases. CDR1 and CDR2 (germline): LGHNT, FRNRAP. The CDR3 is 20 residues long. The trim removed 1 base at V and 8 bases at J, leaving 22 bases unmatched. The CDR3 region has the DNA TGTGCTAGTGGTTTGGATCTCGACGACAGGGTAGCCTTTCGGGGAGAAAAACTGTTTTTT. Encoded protein: CASGLDLDDRVAFRGEKLFF. Full variable domain (outside the CDR3, taken from reference TRBV12-5 and TRBJ1-4): DARVTQTPRHKVTEMGQEVTMRCQPILGHNTVFWYRQTMMQGLELLAYFRNRAPLDDSGMPKDRFSAEMPDATLATLKIQPSEPRDSAVYFCASGLDLDDRVAFRGEKLFFGSGTQLSVL.

This sequence joins TRBV14 and TRBJ1-1, with D hard to call. The CDR3 sequence is 15 residues long. Deletions cut 4 bases from V and 6 bases from J, with 18 bases between. CDR1 is SGHDN, CDR2 FVKESK, per germline. DNA of the CDR3: TGTGCCAGCAGCCTATTACCGGGTCTAATAGCTGAAGCTTTCTTT. Encoded protein: CASSLLPGLIAEAFF.

This clonotype was found many times. The rearrangement links TRBV7-6 to TRBJ1-1; 9 nucleotides agree with TRBD1. V lost 5 bases to trimming and J lost 3 bases; unmatched junction nucleotides: 7. The V gene's germline CDR1 is SGHVS and CDR2 FNYEAQ. The CDR3 spans 15 residues. Written as DNA, the CDR3 is TGTGCCAGCAGCCGGGACAGGGTAAAGTACACTGAAGCTTTCTTT. As protein: CASSRDRVKYTEAFF. The entire variable domain, with the rest obtained from reference TRBV7-6 and TRBJ1-1, is as follows: GAGVSQSPRYKVTKRGQDVALRCDPISGHVSLYWYRQALGQGPEFLTYFNYEAQQDKSGLPNDRFSAERPEGSISTLTIQRTEQRDSAMYRCASSRDRVKYTEAFFGQGTRLTVV.

A note on this clonotype: This clone may be a read error of a much larger clone one base away. This chain links TRBV7-8 with TRBJ1-2; D may be TRBD1 (6 bases). CDR1 and CDR2 from the germline V gene are SGHVS and FQNEAQ. This CDR3 has 15 residues. CDR3 sequence reads: CAGSLALGQYYGYTF. For the CDR3, the DNA is TGTGCCGGCAGCTTAGCATTAGGACAGTACTATGGCTACACCTTC.

The sample holds a few counts of this clonotype. The chain is built from TRBV24-1 and TRBJ2-1, with 11 positions matching TRBD2. The ends lost 4 bases at V and 6 bases at J; junction bases unmatched: 7. The CDR3 extends over 16 amino acids. Looked up from germline, CDR1 is KGHDR and CDR2 is SFDVKD. Here the CDR3 reads CATSDPGTSGFNEQFF. In DNA, the CDR3 is TGTGCCACCAGTGACCCCGGGACTAGCGGTTTCAATGAGCAGTTCTTC.